Many counts were recorded for the clone carrying this TCR beta chain. Amplification of TCR beta CDR3 regions was performed using RNA transcripts as template. The HTBI set primed first-round TCR CDR3 RT-PCR. TCRdb independently ran MiXCR on the multiplex PCR reads; one entry per CDR3 protein. The sample lists approximately 640,000 distinct CDR3 sequences; 17% were seen once. The record originates from a study of T cells in Graves' hyperthyroidism and ophthalmopathy. Study overall: Peripheral blood was drawn at first diagnosis, prior to all treatment.

The sequenced sample was blood. The sequence came from a man over 45 with Graves' hyperthyroidism.

CDR3 sequence (DNA): TGTGCTAGTGGTTTGAGTGACATGGATCAGTATTTT. This encodes CASGLSDMDQYF. The gene calls are TRBV12-5 and TRBJ2-3; D not resolved. V gave up 2 bases and J gave up 12 bases, with 12 bases separating them. The CDR3 extends over 12 amino acids. CDR1 is LGHNT and CDR2 is FRNRAP in the germline V gene.